These 22 T cell receptor beta chains originate from one sample sequenced in a study of molecular identifiers for immune sequencing clone quantification. MiXCR, run by TCRdb on the PCR reads, gives a single entry per CDR3 protein. The table has around 470,000 distinct CDR3 sequences, about 20% seen once; the top ten hold more than 0.8%. The specimen was naive CD8+ T cells from blood, with Jurkat cell RNA spiked in. Described subset: FACS-sorted CD8+CD4-CCR7+CD45RA+ naive T cells. Receptors originate from a human donor in good health. Some libraries in this study had Jurkat cell RNA spiked in.

As regards this clonotype: This could be a read error, since a much larger clone is one nucleotide away. The V gene is TRBV7-6, the J gene TRBJ2-3, with TRBD2 identical over 8 bases. The CDR3 covers 15 residues. CDR1 is SGHVS, CDR2 FNYEAQ, per germline. DNA for the CDR3: TGTGCCAGCAGCTCCACGGGACTAGATAGAGATACGCGGTATTTT. It is translated as CASSSTGLDRDTRYF.

This clonotype came up a few times. The rearrangement uses TRBV7-6 and TRBJ2-3; 7 bases fit TRBD2. The CDR3 has 18 amino acids. The germline V gene has CDR1 SGHVS and CDR2 FNYEAQ. The ends lost 6 bases at V and 2 bases at J; junction bases unmatched: 17. CDR3 in amino acids: CASSRGEGGTVPTDTQYF. The CDR3 DNA is TGTGCCAGCAGTCGCGGGGAGGGAGGAACGGTCCCCACAGATACGCAGTATTTT.

This clonotype was recorded only once. Given a much more abundant clone one base away, this may be a read error. The chain couples TRBV20-1 to TRBJ2-3, with D possibly TRBD1 on 6 matching bases. The CDR3 has 12 amino acids. Germline V gene sequence: CDR1 DFQATT, CDR2 SNEGSKA (reference sequence). The CDR3 reads CSGGQDTNTQYF. The CDR3 nucleotides read TGCAGTGGGGGGCAGGACACAAATACGCAGTATTTT.

This chain uses TRBV3-1 with TRBJ2-5, with 12 bases aligning to TRBD2. After removal of 4 bases from V and 4 bases from J, the junction contained 7 bases not matched to a gene. The CDR3 contains 16 residues. Germline CDR1 and CDR2: LGHDT and YNNKEL (reference sequence). CDR3 amino acids: CASSRRTSGDLETQYF. The CDR3 nucleotides are TGTGCCAGCAGCCGTCGGACTAGCGGGGACCTAGAGACCCAGTACTTC.

Ten or more counts support this clonotype. The J gene is TRBJ1-5, the V gene TRBV5-6; 8 nucleotides align to TRBD1. Per germline, CDR1 SGHDT and CDR2 YYEEEE. The CDR3 extends over 16 amino acids. V was clipped by 5 bases and J by 3 bases; unmatched bases: 10. CDR3 protein: CASSISGTGLNQPQHF. CDR3 nucleotide sequence: TGTGCCAGCAGTATATCCGGGACAGGACTCAATCAGCCCCAGCATTTT.

This clonotype has ten or more counts. V and J are TRBV27 and TRBJ2-7, with 9 bases matching TRBD1. Trimming cost V 6 bases and J 6 bases; bases outside gene matches: 9. Germline V CDR1 and CDR2: MNHEY, SMNVEV (reference sequence). The CDR3 runs to 14 residues. The CDR3 sequence is CASRPRTGVLEQYF. The DNA of the CDR3 is TGTGCCAGCAGGCCGCGGACAGGGGTTCTCGAGCAGTACTTC.

A few counts support this clonotype. This chain uses TRBV5-4 with TRBJ1-3, with D unresolved. Germline CDR1 reads SGHNT; CDR2 reads YYREEE (reference sequence). The CDR3 consists of 14 residues. V was trimmed by 7 bases and J by 0 bases, leaving 11 bases between them. The CDR3 reads CASSDPVSGNTIYF. The CDR3 DNA is TGTGCCAGCTCCGATCCGGTCTCTGGAAACACCATATATTTT.

At least ten counts were recorded for this clonotype. This sequence joins TRBV24-1 and TRBJ2-7, with 7 bases fitting TRBD1. There are 14 residues in the CDR3. The germline CDR1 and CDR2 sequences are KGHDR and SFDVKD. The trim removed 3 bases at V and 4 bases at J, leaving 5 bases unmatched. The CDR3, as DNA: TGTGCCACCAGTGATCCGATGACAGGGTACGAGCAGTACTTC. Amino acid sequence: CATSDPMTGYEQYF.

This clonotype was picked up a small number of times. The chain carries TRBV5-4 and TRBJ1-4; 7 bases match TRBD1. Germline trimming cut 4 bases from V and 4 bases from J; bases unmatched to any gene: 7. CDR1 and CDR2 from the germline V gene are SGHNT and YYREEE (reference sequence). This CDR3 is 15 amino acids long. The CDR3 coding sequence is TGTGCCAGCAGCGATATGGGACAGAATAATGAAAAACTGTTTTTT. Protein product: CASSDMGQNNEKLFF.

For this clonotype: A read error is likely, as this CDR3 ends without the conserved phenylalanine or tryptophan. The chain combines TRBV12-3 or TRBV12-4 with TRBJ1-2; the match to TRBD1 covers 10 bases. J lost 2 bases, V lost 8 bases, and 11 bases had no gene match. CDR3 length equals 16 residues. Written as DNA, the CDR3 is TGTGCCAGCGACGGTTCTCGGACAGGGGGGAACTATGGCTACACCCTC. Residues: CASDGSRTGGNYGYTL.

This clonotype was found many times. This chain joins TRBV4-1 and TRBJ1-5; TRBD1 might be the D (5 bases). Germline CDR1 and CDR2: MGHRA and YSYEKL. The germline V and J ends were trimmed by 2 bases and 2 bases, with 16 bases remaining between them. The CDR3 is 17 amino acids. In nucleotides, the CDR3 is TGCGCCAGCAGCCAACGCATCGGGGGGTCGGGCAATCAGCCCCAGCATTTT. This translates into CASSQRIGGSGNQPQHF.

In this sample, this clonotype turned up many times. The chain combines TRBV5-1 with TRBJ2-1, with a weak D call TRBD1 (6 bases). In germline, CDR1 is SGHRS, CDR2 YFSETQ. The CDR3 is made up of 13 amino acids. V was pared by 3 bases and J by 4 bases, with 8 bases between. The CDR3 DNA sequence: TGCGCCAGCAGCTATACAGGGTACAATGAGCAGTTCTTC. Translated: CASSYTGYNEQFF.

Points on this clonotype: Compared with germline, one end of the junction differs, possibly owing to a read error. The chain employs TRBV6-2 or TRBV6-3 and TRBJ2-2, with a weak D call TRBD2 (5 bases). Per the germline V gene, CDR1 is MNHEY and CDR2 is SVGEGT. The length of the CDR3 is 15 residues. CDR3 region: CASSLARYDTGELLF. The CDR3 coding sequence is TGTGCCAGCAGCCTGGCGCGATACGACACCGGGGAGCTGCTTTTT.

In its sample, this clonotype was seen many times. This chain uses TRBV28 with TRBJ2-5, with a tentative D call TRBD2 (5 bases). The germline V and J ends were trimmed by 3 bases and 5 bases, with 16 bases remaining between them. CDR3 size: 15 residues. Germline V gene data show CDR1 as MDHEN and CDR2 as SYDVKM. This CDR3 is CASSLGDSSRETQYF. The CDR3 region has the DNA TGTGCCAGCAGTTTGGGAGACTCGTCCAGGGAGACCCAGTACTTC.

This chain joins TRBV19 and TRBJ2-3; D is possibly TRBD2 (6 bases). Between the trimmed V and J ends, which lost 0 bases and 0 bases, there was a span of 7 bases. This CDR3 has 15 amino acids. Germline values: CDR1 LNHDA, CDR2 SQIVND (reference sequence). CDR3 sequence: CASSIDAGSTDTQYF. As DNA, the CDR3 is TGTGCCAGTAGTATAGATGCGGGAAGCACAGATACGCAGTATTTT.

The rearrangement links TRBV7-9 to TRBJ2-7; 7 positions agree with TRBD2. The CDR3 spans 14 residues. J lost 4 bases, V lost 5 bases, and 8 bases had no gene match. The germline V gene encodes CDR1 SEHNR and CDR2 FQNEAQ (reference sequence). The CDR3 DNA reads TGTGCCAGCAGCGGGACGGGACTACTTTACGAGCAGTACTTC. Amino acids: CASSGTGLLYEQYF.

In this sample, this clonotype turned up a few times. The genes are TRBV27 and TRBJ2-1; D call uncertain. Germline V gene sequence: CDR1 MNHEY, CDR2 SMNVEV (reference sequence). This CDR3 has 15 amino acids. The V end was cut by 7 bases, the J end by 0 bases, with 13 bases between. This CDR3 reads CASTGGSLSYNEQFF. In DNA form, the CDR3 reads TGTGCCAGCACCGGCGGCAGTCTCTCCTACAATGAGCAGTTCTTC.

The rearrangement joins TRBV15 to TRBJ2-3; D is ambiguous. CDR1 and CDR2 from the germline V gene are LNHNV and YYDKDF (reference sequence). The CDR3 is made up of 13 amino acids. Trimming pared 4 bases from V and 6 bases from J, leaving 11 bases between. As DNA, the CDR3 is TGTGCCACCAGCACCCTCCGCCCCGATACGCAGTATTTT. Encoded protein: CATSTLRPDTQYF. The full variable domain, rest sourced from reference TRBV15 and TRBJ2-3, is DAMVIQNPRYQVTQFGKPVTLSCSQTLNHNVMYWYQQKSSQAPKLLFHYYDKDFNNEADTPDNFQSRRPNTSFCFLDIRSPGLGDTAMYLCATSTLRPDTQYFGPGTRLTVL.

The chain joins TRBV6-5 to TRBJ1-5, with D possibly being TRBD1 (5 bases). V lost 2 bases and J lost 5, with 10 bases in between. Per the germline V gene, CDR1 is MNHEY and CDR2 is SVGAGI. The CDR3 has 14 residues. CDR3 DNA: TGTGCCAGCAGTTACAGGGTAGGGGATCAGCCCCAGCATTTT. Its translation is CASSYRVGDQPQHF.

This clonotype was detected a few times. The V gene is TRBV27, the J gene TRBJ2-7; D is perhaps TRBD2 (5 bases). The CDR3 sequence is 14 residues long. Germline V CDR1 and CDR2: MNHEY, SMNVEV (reference sequence). Trimming took off 6 bases at V and 4 bases at J, with 16 bases between the two ends. CDR3 in DNA: TGTGCCAGCAGCCCGGGTGGGAGAGCGTACGAGCAGTACTTC. Translation gives CASSPGGRAYEQYF.

Notes on this clonotype: Just one base apart from a much larger clone, this may be a read error. The conserved phenylalanine or tryptophan is not found at the CDR3 terminus, so this likely reflects a read error. The chain uses TRBV19 and TRBJ1-1; TRBD1 is a possible D gene (5 bases). Germline V gives CDR1 LNHDA, CDR2 SQIVND (reference sequence). The V gene lost 7 bases and the J gene lost 2 bases, with 8 bases spanning the gap. The CDR3 contains 12 residues. CDR3 nucleotide sequence: TGTGCCAGTATGACAGTAAACACTGAAGCTTTCTCT. Its protein is CASMTVNTEAFS.

This clonotype has just a few counts. The genes are TRBV11-2 and TRBJ2-1; D call uncertain. The V end lost 0 bases, the J end lost 6 bases, and 15 bases lay between the germline ends. Germline CDR1 and CDR2: SGHAT and FQNNGV. The CDR3 is made up of 16 amino acids. DNA for the CDR3: TGTGCCAGCAGCTTAGATTACGAGATCTCCGGCAATGAGCAGTTCTTC. Amino acids: CASSLDYEISGNEQFF.